This T cell receptor (beta chain) was obtained from a study of blood T cell repertoires in COVID-19. Participants, about 18 to 90 years old, spanned around 26 US areas. In the original analysis: Nucleated cell counts were estimated from reference gene primer amplification. This table comes from immunoSEQ multiplex PCR, and its TCRdb copy is limited to in-frame clones, with some not included. V and J calls and clone size are copied from that table; D and trimming were computed from the DNA. The sample has approximately 360,000 clones, approximately 90% seen once. The specimen sequenced was PBMCs or T cells enriched from blood (not recorded which). This receptor was identified in a young woman with acute COVID-19.

CDR3 sequence: CAISESETGHSYEQYF. Written as DNA, the CDR3 is TGTGCCATCAGTGAGTCCGAGACAGGGCACTCCTACGAGCAGTACTTC. This rearrangement joins TRBV10-3 to TRBJ2-7; 7 positions match TRBD1. CDR1 and CDR2 (germline): ENHRY, SYGVKD. This CDR3 comprises 16 residues. V was pared by 0 bases and J by 0 bases, with 5 bases of the junction left unmatched.